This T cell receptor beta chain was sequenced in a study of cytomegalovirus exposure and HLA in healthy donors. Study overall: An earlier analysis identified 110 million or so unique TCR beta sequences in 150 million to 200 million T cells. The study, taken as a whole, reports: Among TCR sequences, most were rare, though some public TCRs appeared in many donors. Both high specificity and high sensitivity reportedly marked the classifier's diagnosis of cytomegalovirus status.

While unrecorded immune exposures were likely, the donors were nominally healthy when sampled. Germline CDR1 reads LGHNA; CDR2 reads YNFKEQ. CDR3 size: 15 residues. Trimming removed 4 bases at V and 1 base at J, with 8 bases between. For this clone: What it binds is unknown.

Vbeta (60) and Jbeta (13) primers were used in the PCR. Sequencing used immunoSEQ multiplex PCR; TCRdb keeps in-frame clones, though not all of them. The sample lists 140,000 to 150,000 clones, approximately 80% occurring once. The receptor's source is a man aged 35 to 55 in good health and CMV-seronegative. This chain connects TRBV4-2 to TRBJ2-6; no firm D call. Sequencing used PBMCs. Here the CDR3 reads CASSLVGSGANVLTF. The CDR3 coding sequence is TGTGCCAGCAGCCTCGTCGGTTCTGGGGCCAACGTCCTGACTTTC.